A selection of T cell receptor beta chains follows, all from one sample in a study of PD-1 blockade in mismatch repair-deficient tumors. The table came from immunoSEQ multiplex PCR; TCRdb's copy has only in-frame clones and leaves some out. The sample records under 50,000 clones, over 70% being singletons. Source: PBMCs, taken about 40 weeks after starting pembrolizumab. The source of these receptors is an adult with mismatch repair-deficient cancer. CDR3s include the opening cysteine and the closing phenylalanine or tryptophan.

TRBV28	TRBJ1-2	CASSLWTGYDYGYTF
TRBV19	TRBJ2-1	CASTLSWRLAGAREQFF
TRBV5-1	TRBJ2-3	CASSLAGTGGGDTQYF
TRBV4-2	TRBJ2-7	CASSHVAVVEQYF
TRBV2	TRBJ1-6	CASSETRDRYNSPLHF
TRBV12-2	TRBJ2-2	CARLGLAGANTGELFF
TRBV25-1	TRBJ1-4	CASKTQAGAANEKLFF
TRBV9	TRBJ2-7	CASSRESRQGRGQYF
TRBV5-1	TRBJ2-5	CASRRDRGGSETQYF
TRBV11-2	TRBJ2-1	CASSRGREAYNEQFF
TRBV5-1	TRBJ1-5	CASSPLIGGPDQPQHF
TRBV28	TRBJ1-2	CASSLGQGDRGYTF
TRBV10-3	TRBJ2-7	CAISSDRELFHEQYF
TRBV5-4	TRBJ2-2	CASSQGAGTNTGELFF
TRBV5-1	TRBJ1-1	CASSPDRGLTEAFF
TRBV28	TRBJ2-1	CASSLSRAVLSYNEQFF
TRBV4-2	TRBJ2-5	CASSQGLAEKKETQYF
TRBV5-6	TRBJ2-1	CASSWEGTTLYNEQFF
TRBV7-9	TRBJ2-7	CASSDRLAGDSYEQYF
TRBV5-6	TRBJ1-2	CASSLGHLGYTF
TRBV6-5	TRBJ2-1	CASRPPSGSYNEQFF
TRBV5-1	TRBJ2-1	CASSSERTGQIQNEQFF
TRBV20-1	TRBJ2-1	CSVDRYNEQFF
TRBV27	TRBJ1-2	CASSSRIGANYGYTF
TRBV27	TRBJ1-1	CASSLRQPMNTEAFF
TRBV5-1	TRBJ2-5	CASSLGLAWETQYF
TRBV11-2	TRBJ1-1	CASSFRQENTEAFF